Listed here are 11 T cell receptor beta chains from one sample, sequenced in a study of blood T cell repertoires in COVID-19. The protocol was immunoSEQ multiplex PCR, while the TCRdb copy is restricted to in-frame clones and leaves out a portion. There are about 250,000 clones in the sample; around 88% occur only once, and around 1.4% lies in the top ten. Sequencing was carried out using peripheral blood. These receptor sequences come from a man older than 75 with acute or convalescent COVID-19.

The chain combines TRBV19 with TRBJ1-6, with D perhaps TRBD1 (5 bases). Germline V gene data show CDR1 as LNHDA and CDR2 as SQIVND (reference sequence). The V end was cut by 4 bases, the J end by 7 bases, with 8 bases between. The CDR3 covers 13 residues. CDR3 protein: CASSTTGNSPLHF. The CDR3 nucleotides read TGTGCCAGTAGTACAACAGGAAATTCACCCCTCCACTTT.

The rearrangement links TRBV29-1 to TRBJ2-1; TRBD1 might be the D (5 bases). Trimming pared 0 bases from V and 2 bases from J, leaving 11 bases between. Germline V gives CDR1 SQVTM, CDR2 ANQGSEA. The CDR3 has 15 amino acids. For the CDR3, the DNA is TGCAGCGTTGAAGATCTGGAAGGGGCCTACAATGAGCAGTTCTTC. Its protein product is CSVEDLEGAYNEQFF.

The chain couples TRBV7-9 to TRBJ2-1; no clear D. The CDR3 loop spans 15 amino acids. V was trimmed by 1 base and J by 4 bases, leaving 11 bases between them. The germline gives CDR1 SEHNR, CDR2 FQNEAQ (reference sequence). DNA of the CDR3: TGTGCCAGCAGCTTAGGGCCAGGTTTATACAATGAGCAGTTCTTC. Translation gives CASSLGPGLYNEQFF.

This chain joins TRBV24-1 and TRBJ2-3; D is possibly TRBD2 (6 bases). Trimming removed 7 bases from V and 0 bases from J, with 10 bases in between. The CDR3 totals 14 residues. CDR1 is KGHDR, CDR2 SFDVKD, per germline. This CDR3 reads CATRGGLSTDTQYF. Written as DNA, the CDR3 is TGTGCCACCAGGGGGGGTTTGAGCACAGATACGCAGTATTTT.

This sequence joins TRBV14 and TRBJ2-7; 12 positions match TRBD1. Looked up from germline, CDR1 is SGHDN and CDR2 is FVKESK. Trimming removed 5 bases from V and 4 bases from J; junction bases left unmatched: 6. The CDR3 has 15 amino acids. In DNA, the CDR3 is TGTGCCAGCAGCGGAGGGACAGGGGGCGCATACGAGCAGTACTTC. Its protein is CASSGGTGGAYEQYF.

This clone has only a few counts. Here the CDR3 reads CSVHRGGEQYF. The CDR3 DNA reads TGCAGCGTTCACAGGGGCGGGGAGCAGTACTTC. V is TRBV29-1 and J is TRBJ2-7; 7 bases map to TRBD1. The CDR3 sequence is 11 residues long. Germline loops: CDR1 SQVTM, CDR2 ANQGSEA. V lost 5 bases to trimming and J lost 7 bases; unmatched junction nucleotides: 5.

The V and J genes are TRBV19 and TRBJ1-2; D possibly corresponds to TRBD1 (6 bases). V lost 6 bases, J lost 4 bases, and 12 bases lay in between. CDR3 size: 13 residues. Germline lookup yields CDR1 LNHDA and CDR2 SQIVND (reference sequence). The CDR3 DNA reads as TGTGCCAGTAGCCTCCGGGACATCTATGGCTACACCTTC. Protein product: CASSLRDIYGYTF.

V is TRBV9 and J is TRBJ1-6, with 11 nucleotides matching TRBD1. The germline V gene encodes CDR1 SGDLS and CDR2 YYNGEE. Germline trimming cut 2 bases from V and 9 bases from J; bases unmatched to any gene: 4. The CDR3 covers 15 residues. The DNA of the CDR3 is TGTGCCAGCAGCGTGACCGGACAGGGGGCTTCACCCCTCCACTTT. Its translation is CASSVTGQGASPLHF.

The chain couples TRBV11-2 to TRBJ1-3; D possibly corresponds to TRBD1 (6 bases). Per germline, CDR1 SGHAT and CDR2 FQNNGV. V shed 0 bases and J shed 8 bases, with 8 bases lying between them. The CDR3 loop spans 13 amino acids. CDR3 sequence: CASSLERTDTIYF. The DNA of the CDR3 is TGTGCCAGCAGCTTAGAACGGACAGACACCATATATTTT.

This rearrangement joins TRBV5-1 to TRBJ1-2; 7 positions agree with TRBD1. With 4 bases clipped from V and 4 bases from J, the junction kept 7 bases outside the gene matches. Germline values: CDR1 SGHRS, CDR2 YFSETQ. The CDR3 is 14 residues long. Here the CDR3 reads CASSMRQGTYGYTF. The CDR3, as DNA: TGCGCCAGCAGCATGAGACAGGGTACCTATGGCTACACCTTC.

The V and J genes are TRBV7-6 and TRBJ2-2; 9 bases fit TRBD1. This CDR3 has 16 amino acids. V dropped 6 bases and J dropped 5; count of bases not matched to a gene: 10. In germline, CDR1 is SGHVS, CDR2 FNYEAQ. The CDR3 spells CASSLTGGEKTGELFF. Here the CDR3 DNA reads TGTGCCAGCAGTTTAACAGGGGGCGAGAAAACCGGGGAGCTGTTTTTT.